This TCR beta chain was observed in a study of vaccination and CD4 T cells after COVID-19. Overall study context: Sampling after COVID took place at a median of around 110 days (range 35 to 161) following diagnosis.

Sequenced with the Oncomine TCR Beta short-read assay was DNA taken from cultured CD4+ T cells. CD4+ T cells were cultured, and genomic DNA was extracted from them. MiXCR, run by TCRdb on the PCR reads, gives a single entry per CDR3 protein. Found here are approximately 21,000 distinct CDR3 sequences, about 44% of them singletons; the top ten hold more than 7.5%. Noted treatment: roughly 11-day PBMC culture with coronavirus spike peptide pools or control peptides (ViraFEST assay). Turning to this clonotype: The target antigen is unknown.

This sequence originates from a human donor who had recovered from COVID-19. Sequenced here: CD4+ T cells from blood, cultured in vitro, sampled after SARS-CoV-2 vaccination.

The CDR3 sequence is CASSLGDRGRTEAFF. The CDR3, as DNA: TGTGCCAGCAGCTTAGGGGACAGGGGGCGGACTGAAGCTTTCTTT. The chain is built from TRBV7-6 and TRBJ1-1; 12 nucleotides agree with TRBD1. The V gene end was trimmed by 1 base and the J gene end by 5 bases; junction bases not matched to a gene: 2. The CDR3 length is 15 residues. CDR1 is SGHVS, CDR2 FNYEAQ, per germline.